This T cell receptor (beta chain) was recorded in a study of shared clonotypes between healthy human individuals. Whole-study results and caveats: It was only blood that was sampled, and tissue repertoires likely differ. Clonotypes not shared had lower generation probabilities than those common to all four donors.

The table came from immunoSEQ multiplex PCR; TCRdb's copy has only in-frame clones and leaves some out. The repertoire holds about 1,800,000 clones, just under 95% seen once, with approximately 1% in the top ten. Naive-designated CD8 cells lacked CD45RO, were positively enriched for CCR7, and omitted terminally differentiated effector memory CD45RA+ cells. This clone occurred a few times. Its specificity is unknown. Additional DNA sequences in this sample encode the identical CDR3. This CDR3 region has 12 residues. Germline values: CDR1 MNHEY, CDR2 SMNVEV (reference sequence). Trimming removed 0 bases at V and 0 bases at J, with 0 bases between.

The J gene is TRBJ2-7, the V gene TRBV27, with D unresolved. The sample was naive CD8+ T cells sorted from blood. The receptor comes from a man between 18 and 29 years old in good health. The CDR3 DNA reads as TGTGCCAGCAGTTTATCCTCCTACGAGCAGTACTTC. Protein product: CASSLSSYEQYF.